Listed below are T cell receptor beta chains from one sample, sequenced in a study of shared clonotypes between healthy human individuals. The method was immunoSEQ multiplex PCR; TCRdb's version includes in-frame clones alone and lacks a portion of them. The sample contains a few million clones, approximately 94% of which appear only once. The sample consisted of naive CD4+ T cells sorted from blood. The source of these receptors is a man between 18 and 29 years old in good health. CDR3s include the opening cysteine and the closing phenylalanine or tryptophan. Fields, in order: V gene, D gene, J gene, CDR3 protein, CDR3 DNA. The D gene is left open where the match is weak.

>TRBV7-6|TRBD1|TRBJ1-1
CASKRGTENTEAFF
TGTGCCAGCAAGCGGGGGACAGAGAACACTGAAGCTTTCTTT
>TRBV2|.|TRBJ2-5
CASSPRLPQETQYF
TGTGCCAGCAGCCCACGACTACCCCAAGAGACCCAGTACTTC
>TRBV28|TRBD1|TRBJ2-2
CASSAQGANTGELFF
TGTGCCAGCAGCGCGCAGGGGGCTAACACCGGGGAGCTGTTTTTT
>TRBV6-5|.|TRBJ2-7
CASSPHYEQYF
TGTGCCAGCAGTCCACACTACGAGCAGTACTTC
>TRBV7-7|.|TRBJ1-1
CASSLRGGTEAFF
TGTGCTAGCAGCTTACGGGGGGGCACTGAAGCTTTCTTT
>TRBV28|.|TRBJ2-7
CASTQAGKGEQYF
TGTGCCAGCACCCAAGCAGGGAAAGGTGAGCAGTACTTC
>TRBV28|.|TRBJ1-5
CASTLGGRSNQPQHF
TGTGCCAGCACCTTGGGGGGTAGGAGCAATCAGCCCCAGCATTTT
>TRBV10-2|TRBD1|TRBJ2-5
CASSGQGAKETQYF
TGCGCCAGCAGCGGACAGGGGGCTAAAGAGACCCAGTACTTC
>TRBV4-1|.|TRBJ1-6
CASSQVGQVISPLHF
TGCGCCAGCAGCCAAGTAGGTCAGGTAATTTCACCCCTCCACTTT
>TRBV9|.|TRBJ1-5
CASSPGVLPGGNQPQHF
TGTGCCAGCAGCCCAGGGGTGCTCCCGGGAGGCAATCAGCCCCAGCATTTT
>TRBV2|.|TRBJ2-7
CASRSGQNSYEQYF
TGTGCCAGCAGAAGTGGACAGAACTCCTACGAGCAGTACTTC